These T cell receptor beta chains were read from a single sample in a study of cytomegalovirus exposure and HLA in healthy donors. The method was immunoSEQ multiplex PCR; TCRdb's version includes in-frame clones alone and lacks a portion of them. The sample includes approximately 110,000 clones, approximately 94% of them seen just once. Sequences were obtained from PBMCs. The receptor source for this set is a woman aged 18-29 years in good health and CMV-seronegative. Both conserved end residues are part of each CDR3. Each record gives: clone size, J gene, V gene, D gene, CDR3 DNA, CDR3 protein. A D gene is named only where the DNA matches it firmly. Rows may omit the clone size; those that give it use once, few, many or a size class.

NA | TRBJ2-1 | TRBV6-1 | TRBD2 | TGTGCCAGCAGCGCAAGACTAGCGGACCTCAATGAGCAGTTCTTC | CASSARLADLNEQFF
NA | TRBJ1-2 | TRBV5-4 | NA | TGTGCCAGCAGCTTGGGGAGAGGGGGTAACTATGGCTACACCTTC | CASSLGRGGNYGYTF
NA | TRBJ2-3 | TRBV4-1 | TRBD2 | TGCGCCAGCAGCCAAGACGGTCTAGCGGGCCTCGGTACGCAGTATTTT | CASSQDGLAGLGTQYF
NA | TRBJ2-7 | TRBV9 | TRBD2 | TGTGCCAGCAGCGTAGGTCTTCTAGCGGGGGGATACGAGCAGTACTTC | CASSVGLLAGGYEQYF
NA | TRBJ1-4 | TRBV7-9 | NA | TGTGCCAGCAGCTTAGGACAGGACAATGAAAAACTGTTTTTT | CASSLGQDNEKLFF
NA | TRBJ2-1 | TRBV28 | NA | TGTGCCAGCAGGTATCGACTGGGTGAGCAGTTCTTC | CASRYRLGEQFF
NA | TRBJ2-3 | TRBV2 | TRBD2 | TGTGCCAGCAGGAGGGGACTAGCGACAGATACGCAGTATTTT | CASRRGLATDTQYF
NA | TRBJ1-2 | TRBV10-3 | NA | TGTGCCATCACCACCGGGGGATTAAGCTATGGCTACACCTTC | CAITTGGLSYGYTF
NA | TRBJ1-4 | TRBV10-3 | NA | TGTGCCATCAGTGAAAGGCAGGTTAATGAAAAACTGTTTTTT | CAISERQVNEKLFF
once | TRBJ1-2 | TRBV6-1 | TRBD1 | TGTGCCAGCAGGACCGGGACAGGGGTTAACTATGGCTACACCTTC | CASRTGTGVNYGYTF
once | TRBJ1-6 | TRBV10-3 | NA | TGTGCCATCAGTGAAAACGGGAGGGCCTCACCCCTCCACTTT | CAISENGRASPLHF
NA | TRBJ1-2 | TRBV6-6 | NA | TGTGCCAGCAGTTTACAGGGTACGGGCTACACCTTC | CASSLQGTGYTF
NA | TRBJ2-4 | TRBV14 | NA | TGTGCCAGCAGCCAAGATGTTGGGCAGGGGACCTACAAAAACATTCAGTACTTC | CASSQDVGQGTYKNIQYF
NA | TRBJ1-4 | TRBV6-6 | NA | TGTGCCAGCAGCTCACCCCAGGGTAATGAAAAACTGTTTTTT | CASSSPQGNEKLFF
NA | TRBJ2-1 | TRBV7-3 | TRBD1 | TGTGCCAGCAGCCCGACAGGGGAGTACAATGAGCAGTTCTTC | CASSPTGEYNEQFF
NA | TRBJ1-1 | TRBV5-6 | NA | TGTGCCAGCAGCTTAAACAGGATGAACACTGAAGCTTTCTTT | CASSLNRMNTEAFF
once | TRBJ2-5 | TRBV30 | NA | TGTGCCTTGACAGTCGTTGGAGAGACCCAGTACTTC | CALTVVGETQYF
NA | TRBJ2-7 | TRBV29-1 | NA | TGCAGCGTTGGAGCCTGGAGCTCCTACGAGCAGTACTTC | CSVGAWSSYEQYF
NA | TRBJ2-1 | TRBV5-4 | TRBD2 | TGTGCCAGCAGCAACACTGGGGCGGGAGAGGAATATGAGCAGTTCTTC | CASSNTGAGEEYEQFF
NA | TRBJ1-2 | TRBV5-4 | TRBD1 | TGTGCCAGCAGCTCCATGGTTCAACAGGGGGCGGGGGGCTACACCTTC | CASSSMVQQGAGGYTF
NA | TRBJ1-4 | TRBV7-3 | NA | TGTGCCAGCAGCTCAGCGGACAGCATTAATGAAAAACTGTTTTTT | CASSSADSINEKLFF
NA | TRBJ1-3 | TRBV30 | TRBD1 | TGTGCCTGGAAGACAGGGGCGGCTGGAAACACCATATATTTT | CAWKTGAAGNTIYF
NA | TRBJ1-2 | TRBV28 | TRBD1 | TGTGCCAGCAGCTCTACAGGGGGCGGATACTATGGCTACACCTTC | CASSSTGGGYYGYTF
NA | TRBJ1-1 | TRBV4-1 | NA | TGCGCCAGCAGCCAAATACAGGGCATGGCCACTGAAGCTTTCTTT | CASSQIQGMATEAFF
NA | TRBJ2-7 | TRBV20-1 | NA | TGCAGTGCCGCCGGGGGTGGCGAGCAGTACTTC | CSAAGGGEQYF
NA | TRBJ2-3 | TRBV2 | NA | TGTGCCAGCATAACAGGGTTGACAGATACGCAGTATTTT | CASITGLTDTQYF
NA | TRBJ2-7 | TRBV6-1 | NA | TGTGCCAGCGGGGAGGTGGGGGAGCAGTACTTC | CASGEVGEQYF
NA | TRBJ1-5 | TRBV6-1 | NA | TGTGCCAGCAGTGAAAGGGGATCTCAGCCCCAGCATTTT | CASSERGSQPQHF
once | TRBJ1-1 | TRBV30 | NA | TGTGCCTGGAGTGGGAGGGGCATGAACACTGAAGCTTTCTTT | CAWSGRGMNTEAFF
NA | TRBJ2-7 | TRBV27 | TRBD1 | TGTGCCAGCAGTCAGGGACAGGGAAGCGAGCAGTACTTC | CASSQGQGSEQYF
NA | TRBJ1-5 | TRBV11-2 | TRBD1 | TGTGCCAGCAGCTTGGGGATAACAGGGGGCAATCAGCCCCAGCATTTT | CASSLGITGGNQPQHF
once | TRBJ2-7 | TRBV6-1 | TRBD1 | TGTGCCAGCAGGACAGGGACCGAGCAGTACTTC | CASRTGTEQYF
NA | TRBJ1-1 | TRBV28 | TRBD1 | TGTGCCAGCAGTTGGTACAGGGGCGGCACTGAAGCTTTCTTT | CASSWYRGGTEAFF
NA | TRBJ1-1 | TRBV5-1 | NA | TGCGCCAGCAGCCCCCAGGGGCCCCTGAACACTGAAGCTTTCTTT | CASSPQGPLNTEAFF
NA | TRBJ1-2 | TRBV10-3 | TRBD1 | TGTGCCATCACCAGGGGGCAGCCGTCATTCTATGGCTACACCTTC | CAITRGQPSFYGYTF
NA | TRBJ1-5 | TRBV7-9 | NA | TGTGCCAGCAGCTTAGCAGGGGCTGTGGATCAGCCCCAGCATTTT | CASSLAGAVDQPQHF
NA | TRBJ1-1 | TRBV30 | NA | TGTGCCTACAACGAGCCACAGCCTGAAGCTTTCTTT | CAYNEPQPEAFF
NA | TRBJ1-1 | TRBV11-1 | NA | TGTGCCAGCAGCTTACCCCCAATGAACACTGAAGCTTTCTTT | CASSLPPMNTEAFF
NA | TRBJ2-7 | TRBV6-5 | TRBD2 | TGTGCCAGCAGTTACGACTCGGGAGGCGAGCAGTACTTC | CASSYDSGGEQYF
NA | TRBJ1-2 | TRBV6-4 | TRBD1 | TGTGCCAGCAGTAGGATGCGACAGGGAGCCTTGTATGGCTACACCTTC | CASSRMRQGALYGYTF
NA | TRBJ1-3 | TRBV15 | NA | TGTGCCACCAGCAGAGATCCCGGGGGAGAAAACACCATATATTTT | CATSRDPGGENTIYF
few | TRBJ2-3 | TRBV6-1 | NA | TGTGCCAGCAGTGAATCTCTAACAGGGTCGGATACGCAGTATTTT | CASSESLTGSDTQYF
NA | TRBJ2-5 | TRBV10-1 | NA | TGCGCCAGCGCAGCATCAAGCGCGGAGACCCAGTACTTC | CASAASSAETQYF
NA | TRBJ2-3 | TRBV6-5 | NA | TGTGCCAGCAGTGGAGGGGCAGATACGCAGTATTTT | CASSGGADTQYF
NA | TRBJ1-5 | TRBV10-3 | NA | TGTGCCATCAGTGAGTCGCTGGGAGATCAGCCCCAGCATTTT | CAISESLGDQPQHF
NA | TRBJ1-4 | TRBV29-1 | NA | TGCAGCGACATAGGGGGTATGAGTGAAAAACTGTTTTTT | CSDIGGMSEKLFF
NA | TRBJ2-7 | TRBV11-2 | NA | TGTGCCAGCAGCCCTCTTGCGGGTGTGAGTTACGAGCAGTACTTC | CASSPLAGVSYEQYF
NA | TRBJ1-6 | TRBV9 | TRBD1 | TGTGCCAGCAGCGCCCCCGGACAGGGAGGACGATCACCCCTCCACTTT | CASSAPGQGGRSPLHF
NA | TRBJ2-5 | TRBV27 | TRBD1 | TGTGCCAGCAAGACAGGGAATCAAGAGACCCAGTACTTC | CASKTGNQETQYF
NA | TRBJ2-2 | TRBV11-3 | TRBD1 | TGTGCCAGCAGCCCCGGACAGGGGAACACCGGGGAGCTGTTTTTT | CASSPGQGNTGELFF
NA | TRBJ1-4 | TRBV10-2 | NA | TGCGCCAGCAGTCCGGCGGAGGGTAGGCTGTTTTTT | CASSPAEGRLFF
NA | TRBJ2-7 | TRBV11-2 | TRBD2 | TGTGCCAGCAGCCCGACTAGCGGGCATTCCTACGAGCAGTACTTC | CASSPTSGHSYEQYF